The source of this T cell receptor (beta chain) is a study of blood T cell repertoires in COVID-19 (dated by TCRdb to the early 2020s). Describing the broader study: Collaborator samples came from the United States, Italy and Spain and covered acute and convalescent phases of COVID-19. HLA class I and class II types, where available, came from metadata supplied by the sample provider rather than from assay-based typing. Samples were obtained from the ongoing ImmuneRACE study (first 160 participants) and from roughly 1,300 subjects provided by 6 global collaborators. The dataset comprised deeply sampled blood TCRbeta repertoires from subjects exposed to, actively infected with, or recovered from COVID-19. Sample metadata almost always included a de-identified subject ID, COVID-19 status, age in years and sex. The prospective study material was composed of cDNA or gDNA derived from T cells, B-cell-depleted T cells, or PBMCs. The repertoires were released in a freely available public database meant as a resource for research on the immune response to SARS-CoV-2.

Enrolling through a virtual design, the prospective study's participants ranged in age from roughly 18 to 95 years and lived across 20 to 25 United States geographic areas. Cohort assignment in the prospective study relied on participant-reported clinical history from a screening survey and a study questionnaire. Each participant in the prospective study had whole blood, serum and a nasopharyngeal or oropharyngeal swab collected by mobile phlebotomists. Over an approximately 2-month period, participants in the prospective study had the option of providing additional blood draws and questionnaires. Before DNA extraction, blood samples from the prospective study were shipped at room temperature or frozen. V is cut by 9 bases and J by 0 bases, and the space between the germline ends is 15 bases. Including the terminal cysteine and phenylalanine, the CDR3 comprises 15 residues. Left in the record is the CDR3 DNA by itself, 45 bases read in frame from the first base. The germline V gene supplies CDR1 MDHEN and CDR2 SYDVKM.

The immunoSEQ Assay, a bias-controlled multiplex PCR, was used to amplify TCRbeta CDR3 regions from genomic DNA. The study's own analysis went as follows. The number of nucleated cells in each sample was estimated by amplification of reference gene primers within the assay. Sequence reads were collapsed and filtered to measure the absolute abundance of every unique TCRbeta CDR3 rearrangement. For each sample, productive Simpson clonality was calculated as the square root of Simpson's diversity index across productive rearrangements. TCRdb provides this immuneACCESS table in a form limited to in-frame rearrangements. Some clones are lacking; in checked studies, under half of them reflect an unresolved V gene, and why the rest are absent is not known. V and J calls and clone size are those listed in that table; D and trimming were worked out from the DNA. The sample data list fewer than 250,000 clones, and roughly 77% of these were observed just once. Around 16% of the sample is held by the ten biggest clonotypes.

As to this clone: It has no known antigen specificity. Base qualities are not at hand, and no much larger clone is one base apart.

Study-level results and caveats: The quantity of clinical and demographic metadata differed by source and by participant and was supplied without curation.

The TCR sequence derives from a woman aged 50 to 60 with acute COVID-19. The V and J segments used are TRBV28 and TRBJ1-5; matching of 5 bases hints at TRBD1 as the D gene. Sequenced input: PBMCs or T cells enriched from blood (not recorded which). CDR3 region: CASVIGTYSNQPQHF. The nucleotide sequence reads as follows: TGTGCCAGTGTTATCGGGACTTATAGCAATCAGCCCCAGCATTTT. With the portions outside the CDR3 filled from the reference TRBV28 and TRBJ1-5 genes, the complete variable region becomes DVKVTQSSRYLVKRTGEKVFLECVQDMDHENMFWYRQDPGLGLRLIYFSYDVKMKEKGDIPEGYSVSREKKERFSLILESASTNQTSMYLCASVIGTYSNQPQHFGDGTRLSIL.